This T cell receptor beta chain is from a study of shared clonotypes between healthy human individuals (dated by TCRdb to between 2020 and 2021). Context from the whole study: The cohort comprised two women and a few men aged 18 to 49 years. Blood TCR repertoires of roughly five healthy adults were deeply sequenced to estimate repertoire size and the extent of clonotype sharing between individuals. Each donor's leukapheresis produced roughly between roughly 0.85 and 9 billion PBMCs. To increase sequencing depth and limit assay-specific biases, TCR repertoire library preparation and sequencing were carried out by different laboratories using diverse techniques. For each donor, CD4 naive and CD4 memory were each given three plates, CD8 naive was given two plates, and CD8 memory was given one plate.

CDR1 MNHNY and CDR2 SVGAGI are derived from the germline V gene (reference sequence). V is pruned by 8 bases and J by 6 bases, leaving 10 bases of the junction without a gene match. The CDR3 covers 13 residues, taking in both the cysteine and the phenylalanine. Only the CDR3 DNA stays, 39 bases, in frame from base 1. Using the deep immunoSEQ assay, TCR CDR3 regions were amplified from genomic DNA by multiplex PCR. Extracted genomic DNA from each cell subset was spread evenly across all wells of several immunoSEQ 96-well plates, with each plate serving as a replicate. For sorted subsets, each replicate PCR was loaded with about 200 ng genomic DNA, equivalent to 25,000 to 35,000 T cell genomes. The purified libraries were quantified using a Qubit 3.0 fluorometer, sized with a Bioanalyzer 2100, and then quantified again using the KAPA Library Quantification kit. Every immunoSEQ 96-well plate was sequenced on a dedicated single-read 150-cycle Illumina NextSeq 550 flow cell. The authors processed their data as follows. Because the immunoSEQ output held only junctional sequences and lacked quality scores, the filtering could not match the filtering applied to full-length reads. To assign V/J genes and CDR3, sequences were annotated against IMGT germline references using PyIR, a Python wrapper for IgBLAST v1.9. Reads were filtered out if the reads had weak V/J assignments (E-value above 1e-6), no CDR3, stop codons, out-of-frame junctions, or ambiguous translated residues. V3J clonotypes were defined as sequences sharing the same inferred V gene, J gene, and CDR3 amino acid sequence. To compute the percentage overlap between repertoires, the number of shared unique clonotypes was divided by the size of the smaller repertoire. RTK rarefaction, the Chao1 estimator, and Recon v2.1 estimates of unobserved clonotypes were used to assess repertoire richness. For all TCRbeta clonotypes obtained by the gDNA method from a few donors, generation probabilities were computed with OLGA. TCRdb's version of the immuneACCESS table is confined to in-frame rearrangements and falls short of the full clone set. An unresolved V gene accounts for under half of the shortfall where checked; the remainder is of unknown origin. The DNA gave D and trimming, while V, J and clone size come from that table. This sample holds roughly 380,000 clones; around 96% were observed only once. The ten top clones hold around 0.32% of the sample.

Overall study results and their limits: Rarefaction of sorted-subset datasets indicated incomplete sequencing despite the large sequencing depth. Pairwise subsampling led to the expectation that sequencing depth would affect the degree of clonotype sharing among donors. Sampling was restricted to blood, and TCR repertoires in tissues likely differ from the TCR repertoires found in blood. Larger estimated clonotype richness was generally found for naive subsets than for memory subsets. Clonotypes shared by all four sorted-subset donors showed higher generation probabilities than non-shared clonotypes. Because the study included only a small number of donors, the genetic and exposure-history diversity represented was limited. About 5% of naive CD4, 3.5% of naive CD8, approximately 2% of memory CD4, and approximately 0.39% of memory CD8 clonotypes were shared across several donors.

Donors were healthy HIV-negative adults with no recently reported acute infections or vaccinations. Every donor was a Caucasian adult living in Nashville, Tennessee, USA. CD8 memory samples combined magnetically selected CD45RO+ cells with CCR7-negative CD45RA+ effector memory (TemRA) cells. After blood collection by leukapheresis, PBMCs were isolated using Ficoll-Histopaque density gradient centrifugation and then cryopreserved in the vapor phase of liquid nitrogen. Analytical flow cytometry was used to check the purity and quantity of every magnetically sorted T cell population. Each sorted fraction had its genomic DNA isolated and then quantified by UV absorbance on a Nanodrop 2000c. About this clone: No antigen is known for it. Per-base quality was not reported, and no clone a single base away is much larger than it.

This receptor chain uses TRBV6-6 and TRBJ2-7, with 7 bases aligning to TRBD2. The receptor comes from a man aged 25-40 years in good health. Material: memory CD8+ T cells sorted from blood. The sample's cell subset or site label, decoded: CD45RO+ cells pooled with CCR7-negative TemRA cells. The CDR3 corresponds to CASQEAGTIEQYF. The DNA sequence is as follows: TGTGCCAGCCAGGAAGCTGGGACTATCGAGCAGTACTTC.